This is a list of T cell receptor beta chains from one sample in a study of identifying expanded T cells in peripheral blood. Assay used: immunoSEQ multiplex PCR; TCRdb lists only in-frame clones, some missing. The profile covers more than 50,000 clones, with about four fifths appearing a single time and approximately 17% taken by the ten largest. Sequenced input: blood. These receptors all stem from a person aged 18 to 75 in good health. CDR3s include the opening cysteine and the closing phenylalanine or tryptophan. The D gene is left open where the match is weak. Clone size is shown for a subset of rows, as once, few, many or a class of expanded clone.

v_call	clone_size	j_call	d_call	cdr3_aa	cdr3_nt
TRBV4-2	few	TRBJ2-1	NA	CASSQRDTRRGDEQFF	TGTGCCAGCAGCCAGAGGGACACGCGCAGGGGGGATGAGCAGTTCTTC
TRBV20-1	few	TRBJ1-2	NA	CSASYGYTF	TGCAGTGCTAGCTATGGCTACACCTTC
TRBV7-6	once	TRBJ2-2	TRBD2	CASSPRLASNTGELFF	TGTGCCAGCAGCCCACGACTAGCTTCGAACACCGGGGAGCTGTTTTTT
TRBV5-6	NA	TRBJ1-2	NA	CASSPTLATLYGYTF	TGTGCCAGCAGCCCCACACTAGCCACCCTCTATGGCTACACCTTC
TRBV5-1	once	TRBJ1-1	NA	CASSFQGKSTEAFF	TGCGCCAGCAGCTTCCAGGGCAAAAGCACTGAAGCTTTCTTT
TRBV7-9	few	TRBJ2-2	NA	CASSLVGSTGELFF	TGTGCCAGCAGCTTGGTAGGCAGCACCGGGGAGCTGTTTTTT
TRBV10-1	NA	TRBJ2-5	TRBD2	CASSEPTSGRGETQYF	TGCGCCAGCAGTGAGCCGACTAGCGGGAGAGGAGAGACCCAGTACTTC
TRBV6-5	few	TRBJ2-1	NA	CASSPTLGMNEQFF	TGTGCCAGCAGTCCCACACTAGGAATGAATGAGCAGTTCTTC
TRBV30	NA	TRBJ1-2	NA	CAWSINYGYTF	TGTGCCTGGAGCATAAACTATGGCTACACCTTC
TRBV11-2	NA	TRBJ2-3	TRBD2	CASSLVTSGDYPNTDTQYF	TGTGCCAGCAGCTTAGTGACTAGCGGGGATTATCCCAACACAGATACGCAGTATTTT
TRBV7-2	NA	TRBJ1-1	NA	CASSPHRAGNTEAFF	TGTGCCAGCAGCCCGCACAGGGCAGGGAACACTGAAGCTTTCTTT
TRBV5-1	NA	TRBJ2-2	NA	CASRQAQGRTGELFF	TGCGCCAGCAGGCAGGCCCAGGGGCGTACCGGGGAGCTGTTTTTT
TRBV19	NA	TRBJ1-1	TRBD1	CASRGTGDTEAFF	TGTGCCAGTCGGGGGACAGGGGACACTGAAGCTTTCTTT
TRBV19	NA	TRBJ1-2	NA	CASSIDFEIYGYTF	TGTGCCAGTAGTATAGACTTCGAAATCTATGGCTACACCTTC
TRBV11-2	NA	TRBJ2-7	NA	CASSKGSSYEQYF	TGTGCCAGCAGCAAGGGGAGTTCCTACGAGCAGTACTTC
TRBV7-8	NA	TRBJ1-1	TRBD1	CASSLERGRPVTEAFF	TGTGCCAGCAGCTTAGAGAGGGGGCGTCCGGTCACTGAAGCTTTCTTT
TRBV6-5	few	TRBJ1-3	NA	CASRESLYDTIYF	TGTGCCAGCAGGGAAAGCCTTTATGACACCATATATTTT
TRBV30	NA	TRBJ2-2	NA	CASRVWNTGELFF	TGTGCCTCCCGGGTTTGGAACACCGGGGAGCTGTTTTTT
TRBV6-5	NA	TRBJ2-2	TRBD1	CASRQGASTGELFF	TGTGCCAGCAGACAGGGGGCGAGCACCGGGGAGCTGTTTTTT
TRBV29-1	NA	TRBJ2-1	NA	CSAEGVRGSYNEQFF	TGCAGCGCAGAAGGTGTCCGTGGGTCCTACAATGAGCAGTTCTTC
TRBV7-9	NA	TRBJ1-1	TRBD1	CASSLYGDRVTEAFF	TGTGCCAGCAGCCTTTATGGGGACAGGGTAACTGAAGCTTTCTTT
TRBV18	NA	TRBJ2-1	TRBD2	CASSPGLAGGDEQFF	TGTGCCAGCTCACCGGGACTAGCGGGGGGGGACGAGCAGTTCTTC
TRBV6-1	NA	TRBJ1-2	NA	CASSLQPQDGYTF	TGTGCCAGCAGTCTTCAGCCCCAGGATGGCTACACCTTC
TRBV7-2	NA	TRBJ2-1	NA	CASSFIQSPYNEQFF	TGTGCCAGCAGCTTCATCCAGAGCCCCTACAATGAGCAGTTCTTC
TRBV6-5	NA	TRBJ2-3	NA	CASSPGYTQYF	TGTGCCAGCAGTCCCGGCTATACGCAGTATTTT
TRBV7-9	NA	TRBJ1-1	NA	CASSLGLMGTVNTEAFF	TGTGCCAGCAGCTTGGGATTAATGGGGACGGTAAACACTGAAGCTTTCTTT
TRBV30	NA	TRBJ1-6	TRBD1	CAWGTGAGNSPLHF	TGTGCCTGGGGTACAGGGGCGGGAAATTCACCCCTCCACTTT
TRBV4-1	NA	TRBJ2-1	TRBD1	CASSVQGAPNNEQFF	TGCGCCAGCAGTGTACAGGGGGCGCCTAACAATGAGCAGTTCTTC
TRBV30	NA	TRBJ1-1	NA	CAWTPGLNTEAFF	TGTGCCTGGACCCCCGGTCTGAACACTGAAGCTTTCTTT
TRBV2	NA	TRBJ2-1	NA	CASILDGSRNEQFF	TGTGCCAGCATTCTCGATGGGTCCCGGAATGAGCAGTTCTTC
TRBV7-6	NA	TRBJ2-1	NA	CASSLESGSLREQFF	TGTGCCAGCAGCTTAGAGTCTGGCTCACTGAGGGAGCAGTTCTTC
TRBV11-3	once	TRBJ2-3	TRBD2	CASSSGAGGRTDTQYF	TGTGCCAGCAGCTCCGGAGCGGGAGGGCGCACAGATACGCAGTATTTT
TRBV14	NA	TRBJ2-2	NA	CASSQDWGAGELFF	TGTGCCAGCAGCCAAGATTGGGGGGCCGGGGAGCTGTTTTTT
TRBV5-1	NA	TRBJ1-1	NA	CASSLVAGTGNTEAFF	TGCGCCAGCAGCTTAGTTGCCGGGACGGGGAACACTGAAGCTTTCTTT